This T cell receptor (beta chain) came from a study of T cell repertoires in cytomegalovirus infection. On the study more broadly: Selected CMV epitopes included recently identified HLA-C-restricted ones as well as well-studied HLA-B-restricted ones. Study-wide findings and caveats: Within the response measured ex vivo, HLA-C-restricted CMV-specific TCR beta clonotypes were dominant.

The CDR3 covers 17 residues. The ends lost 3 bases at V and 2 bases at J; junction bases unmatched: 9. MiXCR was run by TCRdb on the reads, yielding one entry per CDR3 protein. Of about a million distinct CDR3 sequences in the sample, less than 35% were seen once. This clonotype was picked up a small number of times. The antigen is unknown. The source is a human donor in good health (CMV status not recorded). Some clones in this sample may be carry-over from other donors' samples. Here the sequenced sample was cultured CD8+ T cells from PBMCs, taken from culture after CMV antigen stimulation. The chain combines TRBV12-3 or TRBV12-4 with TRBJ2-3; the match to TRBD1 covers 9 bases. CDR3 loop: CASSFPGQGTFTDTQYF. The DNA of the CDR3 is TGTGCCAGCAGTTTTCCCGGACAGGGGACCTTCACAGATACGCAGTATTTT.